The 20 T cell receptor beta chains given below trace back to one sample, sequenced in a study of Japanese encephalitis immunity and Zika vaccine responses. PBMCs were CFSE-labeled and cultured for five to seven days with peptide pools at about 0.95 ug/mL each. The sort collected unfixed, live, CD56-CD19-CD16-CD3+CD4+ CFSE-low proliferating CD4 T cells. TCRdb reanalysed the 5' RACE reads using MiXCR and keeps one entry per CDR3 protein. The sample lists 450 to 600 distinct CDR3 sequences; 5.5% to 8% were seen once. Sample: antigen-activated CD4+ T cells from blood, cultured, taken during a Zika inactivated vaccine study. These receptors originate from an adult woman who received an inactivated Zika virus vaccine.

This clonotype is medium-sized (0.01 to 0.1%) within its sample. CDR3: CASSSFSGGNYNEQFF. The CDR3 DNA reads TGTGCCAGCAGCTCCTTTAGCGGGGGGAACTACAATGAGCAGTTCTTC. The gene calls are TRBV5-5 and TRBJ2-1; 10 nucleotides match TRBD2. V lost 3 bases to trimming and J lost 3 bases; unmatched junction nucleotides: 6. Germline V gene sequence: CDR1 SGHKS, CDR2 YYEKEE (reference sequence). The CDR3 extends over 16 amino acids.

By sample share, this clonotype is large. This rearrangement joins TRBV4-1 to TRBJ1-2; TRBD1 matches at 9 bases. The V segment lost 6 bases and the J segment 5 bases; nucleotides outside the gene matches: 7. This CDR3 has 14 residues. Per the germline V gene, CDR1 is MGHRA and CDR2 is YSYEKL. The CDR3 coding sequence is TGCGCCAGCAGACAACAGGGGGCACGATATGGCTACACCTTC. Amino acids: CASRQQGARYGYTF.

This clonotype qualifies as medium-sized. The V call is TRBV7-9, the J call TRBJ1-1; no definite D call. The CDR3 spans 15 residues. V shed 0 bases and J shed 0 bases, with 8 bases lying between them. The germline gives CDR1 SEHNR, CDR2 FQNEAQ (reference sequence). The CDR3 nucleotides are TGTGCCAGCAGCTTAGCGGCCGGCTTGAACACTGAAGCTTTCTTT. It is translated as CASSLAAGLNTEAFF.

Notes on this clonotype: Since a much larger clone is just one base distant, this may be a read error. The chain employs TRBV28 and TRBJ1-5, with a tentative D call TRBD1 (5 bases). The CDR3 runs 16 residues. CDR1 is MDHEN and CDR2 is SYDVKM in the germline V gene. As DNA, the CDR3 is TGTGCCAGCAGTCTAACCGGGACCTTAAGCAATCAGCGCCAGCATTTT. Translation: CASSLTGTLSNQRQHF. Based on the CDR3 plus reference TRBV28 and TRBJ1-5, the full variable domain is DVKVTQSSRYLVKRTGEKVFLECVQDMDHENMFWYRQDPGLGLRLIYFSYDVKMKEKGDIPEGYSVSREKKERFSLILESASTNQTSMYLCASSLTGTLSNQRQHFGDGTRLSIL.

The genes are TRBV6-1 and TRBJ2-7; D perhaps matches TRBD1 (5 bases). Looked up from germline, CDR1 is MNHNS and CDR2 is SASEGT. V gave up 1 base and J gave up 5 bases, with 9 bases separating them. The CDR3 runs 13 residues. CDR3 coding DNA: TGTGCCAGCAGTGAAGTTAGGGGTGACGAGCAGTACTTC. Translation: CASSEVRGDEQYF.

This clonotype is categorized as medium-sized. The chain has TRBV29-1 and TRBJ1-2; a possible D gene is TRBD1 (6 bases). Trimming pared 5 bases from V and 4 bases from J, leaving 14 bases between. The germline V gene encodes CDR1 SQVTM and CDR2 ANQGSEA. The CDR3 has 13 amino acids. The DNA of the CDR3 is TGCAGCGTTAGAAGGACAGCCTTCTATGGCTACACCTTC. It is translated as CSVRRTAFYGYTF.

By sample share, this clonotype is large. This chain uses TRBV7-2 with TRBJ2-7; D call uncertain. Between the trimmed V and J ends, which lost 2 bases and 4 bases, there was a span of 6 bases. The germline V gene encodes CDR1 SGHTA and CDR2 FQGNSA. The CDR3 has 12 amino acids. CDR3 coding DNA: TGTGCCAGCAGCTTATATGGATACGAGCAGTACTTC. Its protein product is CASSLYGYEQYF.

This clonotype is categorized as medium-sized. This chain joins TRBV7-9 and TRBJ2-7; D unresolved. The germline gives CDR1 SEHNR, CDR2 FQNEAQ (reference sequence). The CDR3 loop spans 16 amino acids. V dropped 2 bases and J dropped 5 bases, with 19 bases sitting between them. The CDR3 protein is CASSLNNELVPNEQYF. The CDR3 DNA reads TGTGCCAGCAGCTTAAATAATGAGCTAGTTCCTAACGAGCAGTACTTC.

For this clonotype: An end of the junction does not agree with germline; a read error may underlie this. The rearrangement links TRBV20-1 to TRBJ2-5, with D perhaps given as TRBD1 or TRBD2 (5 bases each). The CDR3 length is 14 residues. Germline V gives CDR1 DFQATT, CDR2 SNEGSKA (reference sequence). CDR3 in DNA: TGCGGTGCCCGGAAGGGGACGGTCCAAGAGACCCAGTACTTC. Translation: CGARKGTVQETQYF.

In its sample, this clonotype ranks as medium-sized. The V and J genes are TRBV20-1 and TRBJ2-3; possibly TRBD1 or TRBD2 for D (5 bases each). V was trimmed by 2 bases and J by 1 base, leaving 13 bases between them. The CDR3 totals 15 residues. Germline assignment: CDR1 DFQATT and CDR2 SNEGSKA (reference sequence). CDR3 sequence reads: CSARTPGRRTDTQYF. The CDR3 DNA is TGCAGTGCTAGAACCCCGGGGCGTCGCACAGATACGCAGTATTTT.

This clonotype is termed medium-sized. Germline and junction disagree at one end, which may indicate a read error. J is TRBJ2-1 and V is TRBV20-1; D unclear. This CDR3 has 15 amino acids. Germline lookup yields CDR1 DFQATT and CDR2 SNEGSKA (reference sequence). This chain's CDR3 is CSALKPTTRYSEQFF. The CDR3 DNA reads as TGCAGTGCCCTGAAACCCACAACCCGATACAGTGAGCAGTTCTTC.

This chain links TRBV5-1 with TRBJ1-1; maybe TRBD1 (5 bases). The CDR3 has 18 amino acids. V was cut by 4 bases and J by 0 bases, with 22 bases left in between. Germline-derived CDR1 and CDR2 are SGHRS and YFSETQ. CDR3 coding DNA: TGCGCCAGCAGCAGGGGTATTTGGACCTCACCGTTGAACACTGAAGCTTTCTTT. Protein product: CASSRGIWTSPLNTEAFF.

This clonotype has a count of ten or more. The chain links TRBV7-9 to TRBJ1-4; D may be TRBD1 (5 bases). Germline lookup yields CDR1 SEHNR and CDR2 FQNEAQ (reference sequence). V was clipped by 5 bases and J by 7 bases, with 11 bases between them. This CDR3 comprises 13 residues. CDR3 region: CASSQVRGEKLFF. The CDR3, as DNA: TGTGCCAGCAGCCAAGTAAGGGGTGAAAAACTGTTTTTT. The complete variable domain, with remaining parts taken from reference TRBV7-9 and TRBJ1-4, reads DTGVSQNPRHKITKRGQNVTFRCDPISEHNRLYWYRQTLGQGPEFLTYFQNEAQLEKSRLLSDRFSAERPKGSFSTLEIQRTEQGDSAMYLCASSQVRGEKLFFGSGTQLSVL.

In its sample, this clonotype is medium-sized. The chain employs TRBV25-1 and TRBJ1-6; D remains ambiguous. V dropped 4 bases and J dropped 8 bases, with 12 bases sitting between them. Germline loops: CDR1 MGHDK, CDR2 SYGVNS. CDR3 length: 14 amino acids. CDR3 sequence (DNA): TGTGCCAGCAGTGGTTCTATCGGTGATTCACCCCTCCACTTT. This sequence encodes CASSGSIGDSPLHF.

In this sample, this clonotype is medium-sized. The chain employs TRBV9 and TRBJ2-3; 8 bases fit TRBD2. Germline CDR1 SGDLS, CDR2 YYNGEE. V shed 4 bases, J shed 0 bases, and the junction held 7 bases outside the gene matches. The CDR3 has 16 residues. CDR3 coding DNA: TGTGCCAGCAGCTTCCGGGAGGGTTCTAGCACAGATACGCAGTATTTT. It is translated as CASSFREGSSTDTQYF. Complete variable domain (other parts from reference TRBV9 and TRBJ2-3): DSGVTQTPKHLITATGQRVTLRCSPRSGDLSVYWYQQSLDQGLQFLIQYYNGEERAKGNILERFSAQQFPDLHSELNLSSLELGDSALYFCASSFREGSSTDTQYFGPGTRLTVL.

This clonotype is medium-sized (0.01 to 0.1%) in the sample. CDR3 residues: CASSQDRLAFHEQFF. The CDR3 DNA reads as TGTGCCAGCAGCCAAGATCGGCTAGCGTTCCATGAGCAGTTCTTC. The rearrangement joins TRBV3-1 to TRBJ2-1; maybe TRBD2 (6 bases). The CDR3 is made up of 15 amino acids. CDR1 is LGHDT, CDR2 YNNKEL, per germline (reference sequence). V was cut by 0 bases and J by 8 bases, with 14 bases left in between.

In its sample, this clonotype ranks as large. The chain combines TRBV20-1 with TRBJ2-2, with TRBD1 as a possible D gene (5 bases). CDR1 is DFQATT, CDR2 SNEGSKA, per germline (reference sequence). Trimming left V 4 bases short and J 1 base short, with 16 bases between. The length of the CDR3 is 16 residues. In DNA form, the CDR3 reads TGCAGTGCTATGATAGGGGCCCTTCAGAACACCGGGGAGCTGTTTTTT. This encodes CSAMIGALQNTGELFF.

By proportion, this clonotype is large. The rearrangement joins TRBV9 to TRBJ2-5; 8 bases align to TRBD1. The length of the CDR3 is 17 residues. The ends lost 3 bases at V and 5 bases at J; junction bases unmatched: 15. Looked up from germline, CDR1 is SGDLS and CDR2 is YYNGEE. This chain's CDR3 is CASSAGQGVIQLETQYF. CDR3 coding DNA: TGTGCCAGCAGCGCCGGACAGGGTGTAATCCAACTCGAGACCCAGTACTTC.

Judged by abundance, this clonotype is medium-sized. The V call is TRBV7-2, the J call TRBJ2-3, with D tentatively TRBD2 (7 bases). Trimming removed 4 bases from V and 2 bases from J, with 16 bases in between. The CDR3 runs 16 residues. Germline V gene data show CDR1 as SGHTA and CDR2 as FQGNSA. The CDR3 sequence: CASSSKGGGVTDTQYF. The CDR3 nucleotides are TGTGCCAGCAGCTCAAAAGGAGGGGGGGTCACAGATACGCAGTATTTT.

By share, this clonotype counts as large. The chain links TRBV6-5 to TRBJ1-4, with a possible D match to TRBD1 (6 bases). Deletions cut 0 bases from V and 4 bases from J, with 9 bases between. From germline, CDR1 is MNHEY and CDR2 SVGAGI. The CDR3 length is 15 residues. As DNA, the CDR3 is TGTGCCAGCAGTTACTCGGCGGGACATAATGAAAAACTGTTTTTT. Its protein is CASSYSAGHNEKLFF.